Sequencing of this TCR beta chain was carried out in a study of T cells in Graves' hyperthyroidism and ophthalmopathy. The ends were cut back, 4 bases at V and 7 bases at J, with 14 bases in the middle. The CDR3 runs 14 residues. Germline CDR1 reads SGHVS; CDR2 reads FNYEAQ. Amplification of TCR beta CDR3 regions was performed using RNA transcripts as template. HTBI primers were employed in a first-round RT-PCR of the TCR CDR3. TCRdb reanalysed the multiplex PCR reads using MiXCR and keeps one entry per CDR3 protein. The sample holds approximately 600,000 distinct CDR3 sequences, less than 25% seen once.

The source is a man younger than 40 with Graves' ophthalmopathy. Sample: blood. The chain couples TRBV7-6 to TRBJ2-1; TRBD1 might be the D (7 bases). In DNA form, the CDR3 reads TGTGCCAGCAGCTCCGGAGGGGGCCCGAATGAGCAGTTCTTC. Translation gives CASSSGGGPNEQFF.